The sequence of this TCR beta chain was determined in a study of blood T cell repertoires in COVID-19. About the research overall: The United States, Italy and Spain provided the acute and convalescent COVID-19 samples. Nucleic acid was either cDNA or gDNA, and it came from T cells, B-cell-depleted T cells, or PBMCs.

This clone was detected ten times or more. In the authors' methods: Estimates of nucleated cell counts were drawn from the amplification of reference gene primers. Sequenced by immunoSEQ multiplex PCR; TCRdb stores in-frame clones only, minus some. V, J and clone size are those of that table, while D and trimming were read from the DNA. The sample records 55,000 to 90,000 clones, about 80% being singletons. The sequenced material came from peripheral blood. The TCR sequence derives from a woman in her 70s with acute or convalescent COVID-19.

CDR3 protein: CASRRGTGDNSPLHF. Here the CDR3 DNA reads TGTGCCAGCAGACGGGGGACAGGGGATAATTCACCCCTCCACTTT. The gene calls are TRBV4-2 and TRBJ1-6; 10 positions match TRBD1. Trimming cost V 6 bases and J 5 bases; bases outside gene matches: 4. This CDR3 is 15 amino acids long. Germline V CDR1 and CDR2: LGHNA, YNFKEQ.